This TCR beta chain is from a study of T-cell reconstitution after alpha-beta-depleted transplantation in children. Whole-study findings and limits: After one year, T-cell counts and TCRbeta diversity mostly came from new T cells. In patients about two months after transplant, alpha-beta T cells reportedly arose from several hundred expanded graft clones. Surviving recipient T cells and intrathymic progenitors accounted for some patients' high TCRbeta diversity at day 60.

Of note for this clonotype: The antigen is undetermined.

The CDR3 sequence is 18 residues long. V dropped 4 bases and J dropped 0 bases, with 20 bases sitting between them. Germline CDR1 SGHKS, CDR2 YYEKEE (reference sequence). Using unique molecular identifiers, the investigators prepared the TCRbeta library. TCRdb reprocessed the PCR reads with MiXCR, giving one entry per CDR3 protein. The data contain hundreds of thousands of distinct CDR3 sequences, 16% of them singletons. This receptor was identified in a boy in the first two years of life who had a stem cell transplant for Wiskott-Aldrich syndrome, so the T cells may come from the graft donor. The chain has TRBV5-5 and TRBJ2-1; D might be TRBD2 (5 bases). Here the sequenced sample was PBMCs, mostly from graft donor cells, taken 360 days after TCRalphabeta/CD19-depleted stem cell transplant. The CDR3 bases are TGTGCCAGCAGCAAACGGGGAACACGGGTTCTCTCCTACAATGAGCAGTTCTTC. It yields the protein CASSKRGTRVLSYNEQFF. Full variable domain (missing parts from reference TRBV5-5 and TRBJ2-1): DAGVTQSPTHLIKTRGQQVTLRCSPISGHKSVSWYQQVLGQGPQFIFQYYEKEERGRGNFPDRFSARQFPNYSSELNVNALLLGDSALYLCASSKRGTRVLSYNEQFFGPGTRLTVL.